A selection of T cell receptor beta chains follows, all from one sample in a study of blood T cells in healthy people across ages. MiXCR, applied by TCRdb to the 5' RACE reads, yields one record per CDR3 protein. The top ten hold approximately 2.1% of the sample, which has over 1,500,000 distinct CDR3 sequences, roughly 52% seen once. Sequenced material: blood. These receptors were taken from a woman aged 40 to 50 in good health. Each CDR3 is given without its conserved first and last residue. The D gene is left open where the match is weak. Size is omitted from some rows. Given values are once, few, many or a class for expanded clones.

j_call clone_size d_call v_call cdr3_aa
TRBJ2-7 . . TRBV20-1 SASLTGPSYEQY
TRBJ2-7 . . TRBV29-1 SVEGAGLAPYEQY
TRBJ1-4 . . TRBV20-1 SASDQVKATNEKLF
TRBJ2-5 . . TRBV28 ASSLFPVEVAEETQY
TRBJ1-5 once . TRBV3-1 ASSQGHGQPQH
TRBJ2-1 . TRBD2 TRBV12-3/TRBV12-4 ASSVSGGGGNEQF
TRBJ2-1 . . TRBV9 ASSRSQYSGSEQF
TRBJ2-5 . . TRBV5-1 ASTRSTPGGETQY
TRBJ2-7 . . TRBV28 ASRGDSSDEQY
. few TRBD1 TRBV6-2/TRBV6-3 ASSYGTGSRETQY
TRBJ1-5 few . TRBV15 ATSSVNQPQH
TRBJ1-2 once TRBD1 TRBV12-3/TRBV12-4 ASSPRTGAAGYT
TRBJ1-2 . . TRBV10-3 AINRGYGYT
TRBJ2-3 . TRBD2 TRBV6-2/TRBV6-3 ASSAGGPVTDTQY
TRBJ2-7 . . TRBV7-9 ASSDYVGQGIVYEQY
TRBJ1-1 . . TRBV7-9 ASSLQDSLTEAF
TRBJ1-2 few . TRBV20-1 SAHGDYGYT
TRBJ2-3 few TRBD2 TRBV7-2 ASSLASGGTGNTQY
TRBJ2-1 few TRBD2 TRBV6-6 ASRTGGASYNEQF
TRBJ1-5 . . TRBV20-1 SARDVFSAGFRLGNQPQH
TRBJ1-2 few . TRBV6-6 ASSSGDTWHYGYT
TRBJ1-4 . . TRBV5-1 ASSLGAELF
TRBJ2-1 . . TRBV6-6 ASSYKGGGPNEQF
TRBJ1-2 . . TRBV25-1 ASSEVAGYT
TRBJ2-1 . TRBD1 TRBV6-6 ASSYSQGAIYNEQF
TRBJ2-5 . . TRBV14 ASSHPVDRGETQY
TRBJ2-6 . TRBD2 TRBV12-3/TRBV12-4 ASTLLLGGVRLAGANVLT
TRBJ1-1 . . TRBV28 ASLTGLLGGTEAF
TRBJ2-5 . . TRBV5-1 ASRRGTEETQY
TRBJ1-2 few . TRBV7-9 ASSPGAGEYGYT
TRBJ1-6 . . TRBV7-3 ASSPPRQCQTPLH
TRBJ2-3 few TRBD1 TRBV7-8 ASSRYRGATDTQY
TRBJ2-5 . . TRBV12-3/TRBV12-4 ASTLTETTRQY
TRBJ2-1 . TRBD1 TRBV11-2 ASSLERQGNEQF
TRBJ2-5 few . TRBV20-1 SVDSIYQETQY
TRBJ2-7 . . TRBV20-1 SAGTGVNEQY
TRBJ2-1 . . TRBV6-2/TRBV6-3 ASRTRAVGSSEQF
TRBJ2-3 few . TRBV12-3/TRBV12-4 ASRSGTGPPTDTQY
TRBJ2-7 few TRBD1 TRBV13 ASSGRLGQGGWKGYEQY
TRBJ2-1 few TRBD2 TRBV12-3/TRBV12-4 ASRILAGLYNEQF
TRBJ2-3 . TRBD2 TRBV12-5 ASGLGLAGLGDTQY
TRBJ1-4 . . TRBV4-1 ASSQDRVRGGQNEKLF
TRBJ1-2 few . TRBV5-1 ASSLDRPNYGYT
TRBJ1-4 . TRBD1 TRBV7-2 ASSLSDRGSGKLF
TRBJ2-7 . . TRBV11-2 ASSPQGTEPYEQY
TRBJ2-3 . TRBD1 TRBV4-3 ASSQGRTGDRRDTRY
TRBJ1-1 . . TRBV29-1 SVADLNTEAF
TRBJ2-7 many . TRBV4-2 ASSPPGVYEQY
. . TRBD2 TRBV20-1 SALQRGGETQY
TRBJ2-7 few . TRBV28 ASSLLKGREY
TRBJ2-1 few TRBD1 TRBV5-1 ASSLWWDRDHHEQF
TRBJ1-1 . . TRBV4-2 ASSQDSNRKLSMNTEAF
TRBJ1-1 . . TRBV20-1 SASSANTEAF
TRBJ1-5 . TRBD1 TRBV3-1 ASSSTGDFNQPQH
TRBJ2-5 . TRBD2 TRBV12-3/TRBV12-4 ASSSGRDYFRTQY